The subject of this entry is one TCR beta chain. Its antigen is as yet unknown. This CDR3 comprises 15 residues. Trimming removed 1 base at V and 4 bases at J, with 13 bases between. The sample belongs to a study of cytomegalovirus exposure and HLA in healthy donors. Study observations and caveats: Most of the TCR beta V segments (in an earlier analysis) were productive either about 90% or about 30% of the time. In a later analysis, a missense DCLRE1C variant was linked to TCR beta V- and J-gene trimming. In vitro confirmation showed three CMV-associated chains to be CMV antigen specific.

Primers included in the PCR were 60 Vbeta and 13 Jbeta primers. Libraries were prepared by immunoSEQ multiplex PCR; TCRdb keeps only in-frame clonotypes and omits some of them. Of about 120,000 clones in the sample, approximately 80% were seen once. The V gene is TRBV23-1, the J gene TRBJ1-2; no clear D gene. TRBV23-1 is treated as an ORF (open reading frame) with a function not yet certain. This TCR derives from a female donor in good health and CMV-seronegative. Sequenced: PBMCs. The CDR3 sequence is CASSQLLRAGYGYTF. CDR3 coding DNA: TGCGCCAGCAGTCAATTATTGCGGGCGGGCTATGGCTACACCTTC.